This T cell receptor (beta chain) was identified in a study of T cells in Graves' hyperthyroidism and ophthalmopathy. This clonotype has ten or more counts. CDR3 size: 15 residues. The V and J ends lost 1 base and 2 bases respectively, with 14 bases between them. Germline-derived CDR1 and CDR2 are GTSNPN and SVGIG (reference sequence). There were TCR beta CDR3 regions amplified from RNA transcripts. The HTBI set primed first-round TCR CDR3 RT-PCR. MiXCR, applied by TCRdb to the multiplex PCR reads, yields one record per CDR3 protein. This sample carries approximately 400,000 distinct CDR3 sequences, around 13% of them seen once, and the ten largest clones take around 10%. Stable disease denoted Graves' hyperthyroidism without ophthalmopathy progression within 18 months.

The gene calls are TRBV30 and TRBJ1-2; D call uncertain. The TCR originated in a woman aged 55-75 years with Graves' hyperthyroidism. Sequenced input: blood. Written as DNA, the CDR3 is TGTGCCTGGAGTGCCTTGAGTCCTGGCAACTATGGCTACACCTTC. It translates to CAWSALSPGNYGYTF.